These 9 T cell receptor beta chains share one sample of origin, sequenced in a study of cytomegalovirus exposure and HLA in healthy donors. The assay was immunoSEQ multiplex PCR, and TCRdb's table has in-frame clones only and misses some. The sample has approximately 220,000 clones; roughly 88% are singletons. Sequenced sample: PBMCs. These receptors were taken from a woman in her twenties or thirties in good health and CMV-seropositive.

The CDR3 sequence: CSVEGERDGGYNEQFF. CDR3 DNA: TGCAGCGTTGAAGGGGAGAGGGATGGGGGTTACAATGAGCAGTTCTTC. This sequence joins TRBV29-1 and TRBJ2-1; D possibly matches TRBD1 or TRBD2 (5 bases each). The V gene's germline CDR1 is SQVTM and CDR2 ANQGSEA. The V and J ends lost 1 base and 4 bases respectively, with 17 bases between them. The CDR3 totals 16 residues.

The chain links TRBV2 to TRBJ1-1, with 8 bases fitting TRBD1. Germline V lookup: CDR1 SNHLY, CDR2 FYNNEI. V lost 6 bases and J lost 1; bases outside the gene matches: 7. The CDR3 has 15 residues. This chain's CDR3 is CASRLGQGGNTEAFF. CDR3 nucleotides: TGTGCCAGCAGGCTCGGACAGGGTGGGAACACTGAAGCTTTCTTT.

The V and J genes are TRBV27 and TRBJ2-5; D unclear. The CDR3 has 14 residues. V dropped 3 bases and J dropped 2 bases, with 10 bases sitting between them. Germline loops: CDR1 MNHEY, CDR2 SMNVEV (reference sequence). The CDR3 loop is CASSFGSNQETQYF. The CDR3 DNA reads as TGTGCCAGCAGTTTCGGCAGCAATCAAGAGACCCAGTACTTC.

This clone was recorded a few times. The chain links TRBV6-5 to TRBJ2-2; D not resolved. V was cut by 7 bases and J by 8 bases, with 8 bases left in between. The CDR3 sequence is 11 residues long. The germline V gene has CDR1 MNHEY and CDR2 SVGAGI. CDR3 coding DNA: TGTGCCAGCACCTCCATGGGGGAGCTGTTTTTT. Translating it yields CASTSMGELFF.

This CDR3 is CASSSQIETQYF. CDR3 bases: TGTGCCAGCAGCTCCCAAATCGAGACCCAGTACTTC. This chain connects TRBV11-2 to TRBJ2-5, with D hard to call. Germline values: CDR1 SGHAT, CDR2 FQNNGV. The germline V and J ends were trimmed by 4 bases and 5 bases, with 8 bases remaining between them. The CDR3 totals 12 residues.

This chain connects TRBV11-3 to TRBJ2-3, with TRBD2 matching over 7 bases. Trimming at V came to 5 bases and at J to 1 base, leaving 6 bases not matched to a gene. CDR3 size: 15 residues. CDR1 SGHNT and CDR2 YENEEA come from the germline V gene. The CDR3 sequence is CASSPLGGGTDTQYF. As DNA, the CDR3 is TGTGCCAGCAGCCCTTTGGGGGGGGGCACAGATACGCAGTATTTT.

This clone appeared a single time. The chain links TRBV19 to TRBJ2-2; 7 bases are a match to TRBD2. Germline lookup yields CDR1 LNHDA and CDR2 SQIVND (reference sequence). V lost 9 bases and J lost 2; bases outside the gene matches: 12. The CDR3 runs 16 residues. The CDR3 DNA is TGTGCCAGCCGAGTGGGGGACTACTACAACACCGGGGAGCTGTTTTTT. This gives the protein CASRVGDYYNTGELFF.

CDR3 sequence: CASSLGTWGYTF. The CDR3 bases are TGTGCCAGCAGCTTAGGGACCTGGGGCTACACCTTC. The chain joins TRBV13 to TRBJ1-2; D is undetermined. Germline loops: CDR1 PRHDT, CDR2 FYEKMQ (reference sequence). Between the trimmed V and J ends, which lost 0 bases and 8 bases, there was a span of 7 bases. There are 12 residues in the CDR3.

This clone was observed a handful of times. In DNA form, the CDR3 reads TGTGCCAGCAGCTCACAGAGGAACACTGAAGCTTTCTTT. It yields the protein CASSSQRNTEAFF. V usage is TRBV11-2 and J usage is TRBJ1-1; D is unclear. This CDR3 has 13 residues. Trimming removed 4 bases from V and 1 base from J, with 7 bases in between. Germline CDR1 is SGHAT and CDR2 is FQNNGV. The full variable domain, completed using reference TRBV11-2 and TRBJ1-1, is EAGVAQSPRYKIIEKRQSVAFWCNPISGHATLYWYQQILGQGPKLLIQFQNNGVVDDSQLPKDRFSAERLKGVDSTLKIQPAKLEDSAVYLCASSSQRNTEAFFGQGTRLTVV.